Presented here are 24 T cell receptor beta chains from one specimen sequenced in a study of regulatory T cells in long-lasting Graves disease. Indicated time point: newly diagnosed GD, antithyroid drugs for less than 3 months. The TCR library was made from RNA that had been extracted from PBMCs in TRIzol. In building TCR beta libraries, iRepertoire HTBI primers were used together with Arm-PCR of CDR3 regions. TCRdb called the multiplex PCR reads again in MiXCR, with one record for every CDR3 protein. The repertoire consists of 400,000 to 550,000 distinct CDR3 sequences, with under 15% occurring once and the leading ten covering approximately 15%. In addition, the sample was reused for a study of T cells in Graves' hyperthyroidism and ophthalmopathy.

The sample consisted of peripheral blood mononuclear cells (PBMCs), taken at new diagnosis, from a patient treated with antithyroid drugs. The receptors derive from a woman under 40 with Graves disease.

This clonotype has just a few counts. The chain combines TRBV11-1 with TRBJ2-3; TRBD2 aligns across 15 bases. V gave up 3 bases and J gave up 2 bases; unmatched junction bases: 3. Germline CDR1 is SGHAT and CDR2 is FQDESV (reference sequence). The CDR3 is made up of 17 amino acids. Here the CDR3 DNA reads TGTGCCAGCAGCTTCCGGACTAGCGGGAGGGACACAGATACGCAGTATTTT. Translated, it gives CASSFRTSGRDTDTQYF.

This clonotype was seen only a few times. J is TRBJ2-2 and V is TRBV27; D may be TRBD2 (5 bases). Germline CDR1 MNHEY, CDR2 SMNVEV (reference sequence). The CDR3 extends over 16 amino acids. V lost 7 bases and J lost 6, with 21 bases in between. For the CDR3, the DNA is TGTGCCAGCACCCTGAGGTATGGAGGAGGCGCCGGGGAGCTGTTTTTT. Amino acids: CASTLRYGGGAGELFF.

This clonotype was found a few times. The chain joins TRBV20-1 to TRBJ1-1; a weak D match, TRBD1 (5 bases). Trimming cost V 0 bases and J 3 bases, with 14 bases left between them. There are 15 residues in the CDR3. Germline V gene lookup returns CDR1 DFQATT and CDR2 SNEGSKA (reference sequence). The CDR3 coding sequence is TGCAGTGCTAGAGATGGGGGAATTCAAGACACTGAAGCTTTCTTT. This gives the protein CSARDGGIQDTEAFF.

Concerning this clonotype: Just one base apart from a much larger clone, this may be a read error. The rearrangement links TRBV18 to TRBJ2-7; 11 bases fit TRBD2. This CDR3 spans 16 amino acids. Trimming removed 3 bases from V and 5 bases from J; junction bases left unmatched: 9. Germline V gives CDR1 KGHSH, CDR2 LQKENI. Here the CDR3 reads CASSPALAGGTHEQYF. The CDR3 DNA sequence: TGTGCCAGCTCACCGGCCCTAGCGGGAGGAACCCACGAGCAGTACTTC.

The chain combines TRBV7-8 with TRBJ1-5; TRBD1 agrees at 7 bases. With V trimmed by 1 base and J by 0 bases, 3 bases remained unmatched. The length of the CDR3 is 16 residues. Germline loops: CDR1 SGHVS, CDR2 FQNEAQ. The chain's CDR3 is CASSLEGAVSNQPQHF. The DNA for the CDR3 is TGTGCCAGCAGCTTAGAGGGGGCAGTTAGCAATCAGCCCCAGCATTTT.

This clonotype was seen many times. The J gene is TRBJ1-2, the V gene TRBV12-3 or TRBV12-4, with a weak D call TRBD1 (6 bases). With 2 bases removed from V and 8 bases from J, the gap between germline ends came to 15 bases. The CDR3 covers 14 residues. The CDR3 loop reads CASSLYRVVEGYTF. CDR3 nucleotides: TGTGCCAGCAGTTTATACAGGGTTGTAGAAGGCTACACCTTC.

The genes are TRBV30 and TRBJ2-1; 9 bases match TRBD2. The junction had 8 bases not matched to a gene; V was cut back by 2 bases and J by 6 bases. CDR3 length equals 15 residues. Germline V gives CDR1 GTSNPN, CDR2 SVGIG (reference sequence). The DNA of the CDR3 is TGTGCCTGGAGTCTACCTAGCGGGGAGGTCAATGAGCAGTTCTTC. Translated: CAWSLPSGEVNEQFF. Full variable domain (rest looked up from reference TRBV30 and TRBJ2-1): SQTIHQWPATLVQPVGSPLSLECTVEGTSNPNLYWYRQAAGRGLQLLFYSVGIGQISSEVPQNLSASRPQDRQFILSSKKLLLSDSGFYLCAWSLPSGEVNEQFFGPGTRLTVL.

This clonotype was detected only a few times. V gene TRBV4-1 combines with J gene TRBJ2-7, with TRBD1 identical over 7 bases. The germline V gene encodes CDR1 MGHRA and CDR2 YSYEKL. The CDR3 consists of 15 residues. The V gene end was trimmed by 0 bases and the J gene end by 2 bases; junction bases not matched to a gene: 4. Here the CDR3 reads CASSQDHRGTYEQYF. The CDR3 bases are TGCGCCAGCAGCCAAGATCACAGGGGAACCTACGAGCAGTACTTC.

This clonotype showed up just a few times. CDR3 loop: CASAAGTGVNEQFF. The CDR3 DNA reads TGCGCCAGCGCCGCCGGGACAGGGGTCAATGAGCAGTTCTTC. The gene calls are TRBV5-1 and TRBJ2-1; TRBD1 aligns across 10 bases. The CDR3 extends over 14 amino acids. The junction had 7 bases not matched to a gene; V was cut back by 7 bases and J by 6 bases. Germline values: CDR1 SGHRS, CDR2 YFSETQ.

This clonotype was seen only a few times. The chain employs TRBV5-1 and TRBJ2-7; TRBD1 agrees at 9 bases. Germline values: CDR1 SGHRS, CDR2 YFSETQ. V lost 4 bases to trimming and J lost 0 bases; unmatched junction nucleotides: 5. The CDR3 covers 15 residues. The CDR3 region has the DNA TGCGCCAGCAGCATCCGGACAGGGGTCTCCTACGAGCAGTACTTC. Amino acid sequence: CASSIRTGVSYEQYF.

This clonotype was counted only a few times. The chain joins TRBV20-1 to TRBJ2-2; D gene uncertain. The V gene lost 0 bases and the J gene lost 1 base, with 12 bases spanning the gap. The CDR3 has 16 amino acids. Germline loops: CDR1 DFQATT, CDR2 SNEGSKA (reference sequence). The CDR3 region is CSARDRAQLNTGELFF. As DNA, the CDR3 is TGCAGTGCTAGAGATAGGGCGCAACTGAACACCGGGGAGCTGTTTTTT.

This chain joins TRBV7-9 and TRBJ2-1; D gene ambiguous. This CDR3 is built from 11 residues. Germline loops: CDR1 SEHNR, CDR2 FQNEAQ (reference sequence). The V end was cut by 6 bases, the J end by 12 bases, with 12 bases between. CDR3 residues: CASSTSVGQFF. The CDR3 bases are TGTGCCAGCAGTACCTCGGTGGGGCAGTTCTTC.

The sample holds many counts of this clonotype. The CDR3 nucleotides are TGTGCCAGCAGCTTTGGAAGCGACTGGGGGGAGACCCAGTACTTC. It yields the protein CASSFGSDWGETQYF. The chain has TRBV11-1 and TRBJ2-5, with D perhaps TRBD1 or TRBD2 (5 bases each). CDR3 length: 15 residues. V shed 3 bases and J shed 5 bases, with 16 bases lying between them. Germline V gives CDR1 SGHAT, CDR2 FQDESV (reference sequence). Full variable domain (outside the CDR3, taken from reference TRBV11-1 and TRBJ2-5): EAEVAQSPRYKITEKSQAVAFWCDPISGHATLYWYRQILGQGPELLVQFQDESVVDDSQLPKDRFSAERLKGVDSTLKIQPAELGDSAMYLCASSFGSDWGETQYFGPGTRLLVL.

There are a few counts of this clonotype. CDR3 nucleotide sequence: TGCAGCGTTGGGGCGGGAGTTTTGAATGAGCAGTTCTTC. It encodes CSVGAGVLNEQFF. This chain joins TRBV29-1 and TRBJ2-1, with 7 nucleotides matching TRBD2. Germline CDR1 SQVTM, CDR2 ANQGSEA. The CDR3 consists of 13 residues. J lost 7 bases, V lost 4 bases, and 7 bases had no gene match.

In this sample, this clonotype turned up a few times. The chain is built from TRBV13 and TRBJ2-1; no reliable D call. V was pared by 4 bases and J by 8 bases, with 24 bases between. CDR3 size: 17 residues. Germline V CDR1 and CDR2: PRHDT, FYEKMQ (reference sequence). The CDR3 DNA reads TGTGCCAGCAGCTCGACCCCGCCCGGATCGGATTACGATGAGCAGTTCTTC. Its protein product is CASSSTPPGSDYDEQFF.

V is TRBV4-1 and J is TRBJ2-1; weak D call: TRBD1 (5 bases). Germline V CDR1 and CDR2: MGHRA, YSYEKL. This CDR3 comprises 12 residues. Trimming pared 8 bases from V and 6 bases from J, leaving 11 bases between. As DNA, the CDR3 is TGCGCCAGCGCCTTTAGGGGCAATGAGCAGTTCTTC. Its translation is CASAFRGNEQFF.

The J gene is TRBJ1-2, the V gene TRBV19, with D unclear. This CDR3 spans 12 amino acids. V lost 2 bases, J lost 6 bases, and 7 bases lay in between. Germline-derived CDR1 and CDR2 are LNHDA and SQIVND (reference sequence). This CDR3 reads CASSIHGNGYTF. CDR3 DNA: TGTGCCAGTAGTATACACGGCAATGGCTACACCTTC.

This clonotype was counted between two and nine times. The CDR3, as DNA: TGTGCCAGCAGCTGGGACACAGGAGGGCGGGAGTCAGAGACCCAGTACTTC. Residues: CASSWDTGGRESETQYF. V usage is TRBV11-2 and J usage is TRBJ2-5; TRBD2 might be the D (7 bases). The ends were cut back, 4 bases at V and 4 bases at J, with 22 bases in the middle. The germline CDR1 and CDR2 sequences are SGHAT and FQNNGV. CDR3 length: 17 residues.

The CDR3 is CASSYSIAEQFF. The CDR3 DNA follows: TGTGCCAGCAGTTACTCGATTGCGGAGCAGTTCTTC. The J gene is TRBJ2-5, the V gene TRBV6-5; D remains unclear. The DNA end favors TRBJ2-1, so the J call may be wrong. This CDR3 spans 12 amino acids. CDR1 is MNHEY and CDR2 is SVGAGI in the germline V gene.

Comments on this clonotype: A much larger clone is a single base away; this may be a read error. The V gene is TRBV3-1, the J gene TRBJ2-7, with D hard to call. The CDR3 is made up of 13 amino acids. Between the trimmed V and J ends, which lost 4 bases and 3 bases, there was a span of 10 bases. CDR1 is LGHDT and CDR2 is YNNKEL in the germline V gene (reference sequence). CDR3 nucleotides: TGTGCCAGCAGCCGAATCCACGGCTACGAGCAGTACTTC. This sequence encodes CASSRIHGYEQYF.

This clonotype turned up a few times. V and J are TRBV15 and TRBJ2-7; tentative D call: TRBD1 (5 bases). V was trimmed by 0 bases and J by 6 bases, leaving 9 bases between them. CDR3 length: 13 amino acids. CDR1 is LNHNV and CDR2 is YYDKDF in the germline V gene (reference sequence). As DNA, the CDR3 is TGTGCCACCAGCAGAGACCCAGGGTCCGAGCAGTACTTC. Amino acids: CATSRDPGSEQYF.

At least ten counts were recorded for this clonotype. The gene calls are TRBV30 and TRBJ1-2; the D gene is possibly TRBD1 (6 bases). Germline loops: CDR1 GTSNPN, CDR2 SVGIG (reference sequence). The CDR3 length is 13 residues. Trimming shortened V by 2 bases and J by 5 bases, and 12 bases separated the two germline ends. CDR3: CAWSMAQGYGYTF. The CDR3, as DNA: TGTGCCTGGAGTATGGCGCAGGGGTATGGCTACACCTTC.

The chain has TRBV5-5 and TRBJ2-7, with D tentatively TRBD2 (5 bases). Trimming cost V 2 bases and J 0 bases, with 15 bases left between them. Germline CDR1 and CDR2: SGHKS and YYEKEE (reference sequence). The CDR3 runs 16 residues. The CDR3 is CASSLFRTSGSYEQYF. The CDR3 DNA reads TGTGCCAGCAGCTTATTTCGGACCAGCGGCTCCTACGAGCAGTACTTC.

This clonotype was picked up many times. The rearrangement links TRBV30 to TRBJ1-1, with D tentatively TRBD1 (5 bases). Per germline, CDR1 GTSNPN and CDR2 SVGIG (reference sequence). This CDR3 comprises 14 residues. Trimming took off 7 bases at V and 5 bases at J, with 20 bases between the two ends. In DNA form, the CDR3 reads TGTGCCTATCAGGGAGAGGGGTCGATGACTGAAGCTTTCTTT. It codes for CAYQGEGSMTEAFF.